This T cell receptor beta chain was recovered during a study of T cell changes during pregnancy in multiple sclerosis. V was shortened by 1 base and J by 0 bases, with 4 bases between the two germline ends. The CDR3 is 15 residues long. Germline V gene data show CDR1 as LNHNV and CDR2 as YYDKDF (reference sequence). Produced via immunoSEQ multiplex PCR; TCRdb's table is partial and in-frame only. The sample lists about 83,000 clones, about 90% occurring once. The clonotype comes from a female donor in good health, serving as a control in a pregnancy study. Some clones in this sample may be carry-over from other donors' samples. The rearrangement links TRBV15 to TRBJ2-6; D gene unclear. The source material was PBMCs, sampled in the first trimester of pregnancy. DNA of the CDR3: TGTGCCACCAGCAGAGGGCACTCTGGGGCCAACGTCCTGACTTTC. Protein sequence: CATSRGHSGANVLTF.